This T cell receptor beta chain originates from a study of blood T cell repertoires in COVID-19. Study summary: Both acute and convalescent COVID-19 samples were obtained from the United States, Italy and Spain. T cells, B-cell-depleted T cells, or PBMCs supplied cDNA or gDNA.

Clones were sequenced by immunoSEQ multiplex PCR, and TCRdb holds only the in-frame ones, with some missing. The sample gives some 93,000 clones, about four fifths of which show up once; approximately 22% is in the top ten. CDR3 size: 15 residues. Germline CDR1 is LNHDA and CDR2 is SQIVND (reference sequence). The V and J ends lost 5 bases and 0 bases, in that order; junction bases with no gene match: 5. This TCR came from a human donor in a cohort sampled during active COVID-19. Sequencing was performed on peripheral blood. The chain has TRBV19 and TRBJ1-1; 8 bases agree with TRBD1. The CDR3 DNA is TGTGCCAGTAGTCTTGGGGACAGGATGAACACTGAAGCTTTCTTT. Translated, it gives CASSLGDRMNTEAFF. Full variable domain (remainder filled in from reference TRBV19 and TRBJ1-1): DGGITQSPKYLFRKEGQNVTLSCEQNLNHDAMYWYRQDPGQGLRLIYYSQIVNDFQKGDIAEGYSVSREKKESFPLTVTSAQKNPTAFYLCASSLGDRMNTEAFFGQGTRLTVV.